The 24 T cell receptor beta chains below come from one sample, sequenced in a study of tumor and adjacent non-tumor tissue in lung cancer. RNA was extracted from bulk tissue without any cell sorting. This non-tumor lung sample came from over 3 cm beyond the tumor edge. A modified ARM-PCR protocol with three rounds of nested PCR amplified TCRbeta. TCRdb re-called the multiplex PCR reads through MiXCR, storing one row per CDR3 protein. The data show some 100,000 distinct CDR3 sequences, around 57% seen once. The sequencing sample was made of distant non-tumor lung tissue. These receptors came from a man aged 60 to 75 with non-small cell lung cancer.

Note on this clonotype: Sequence at one end of the junction differs from germline and may be a read error. The chain combines TRBV29-1 with TRBJ1-1; 11 nucleotides align to TRBD1. Germline-derived CDR1 and CDR2 are SQVTM and ANQGSEA. This CDR3 contains 13 residues. The CDR3 region has the DNA TGCATCGTTGTGGGACAGGGGGATACTGAAGCTATCTTT. The encoded protein is CIVVGQGDTEAIF.

This clonotype was seen more than once but under ten times. The chain has TRBV18 and TRBJ1-1, with TRBD1 matching over 11 bases. V trimming: 8 bases; J trimming: 1 base; junction bases outside the gene matches: 6. Germline V gene data show CDR1 as KGHSH and CDR2 as LQKENI. The CDR3 length is 15 residues. CDR3 DNA: TGTGCCAGCAGAGGACAGGGGGCTTCGAACACTGAAGCTTTCTTT. It yields the protein CASRGQGASNTEAFF.

This clonotype has only a few counts. This may arise from a read error, as a much more abundant clone is one base away. The chain employs TRBV6-2 or TRBV6-3 and TRBJ2-1, with TRBD2 matching 7 bases. Germline loops: CDR1 MNHEY, CDR2 SVGEGT. The CDR3 loop spans 15 amino acids. The V and J ends lost 4 bases and 9 bases, in that order; junction bases with no gene match: 12. The CDR3 bases are TGTGCCAGCAGTTTAGCCGGGACTAACGGGACTGAGCAGTTCTTC. Amino acid sequence: CASSLAGTNGTEQFF.

With respect to this clonotype: One junction end disagrees with the germline gene, perhaps due to a read error. The V call is TRBV4-1, the J call TRBJ1-1; D remains unclear. CDR1 and CDR2 from the germline V gene are MGHRA and YSYEKL. The CDR3 length is 19 residues. CDR3 sequence (DNA): TGCGACAGCAGCCAAGATCTCTTCGGCCTAAGCGCACCTCGGGCTGAAGCTTTCTTT. This sequence encodes CDSSQDLFGLSAPRAEAFF.

With respect to this clonotype: The junction shows a germline mismatch at one end, possibly a read error. This chain connects TRBV2 to TRBJ1-2; 7 bases match TRBD1. The CDR3 runs 12 residues. Germline V gene sequence: CDR1 SNHLY, CDR2 FYNNEI. The CDR3 sequence: CASKGDSYDYTF. Written as DNA, the CDR3 is TGTGCCAGCAAAGGGGACAGCTATGACTACACCTTC.

About this clonotype itself: A much larger clone lies one base from this, so it may be a read error. CDR3 in DNA: TGTGCCATCCGTGATGACAGGGAGACCCAGTACTTC. As protein: CAIRDDRETQYF. The chain has TRBV10-3 and TRBJ2-5; tentatively, D is TRBD1 (6 bases). CDR1 is ENHRY, CDR2 SYGVKD, per germline. The CDR3 is 12 residues long.

V gene TRBV27 combines with J gene TRBJ2-1, with 14 bases matching TRBD2. Germline CDR1 MNHEY, CDR2 SMNVEV (reference sequence). The CDR3 covers 16 residues. J lost 6 bases, V lost 6 bases, and 7 bases had no gene match. The DNA of the CDR3 is TGTGCCAGCAGGGGACTAGCGGGAGTGGTAGGCAATGAGCAGTTCTTC. This gives the protein CASRGLAGVVGNEQFF.

This clonotype counts as medium-sized. J is TRBJ2-5 and V is TRBV11-1; TRBD2 is a possible D gene (5 bases). Germline CDR1 SGHAT, CDR2 FQDESV (reference sequence). This CDR3 is built from 13 residues. V lost 5 bases and J 3 bases, leaving 10 bases between the germline ends. This chain's CDR3 is CASSGISEETQYF. CDR3 in DNA: TGTGCCAGCAGCGGAATTAGCGAAGAGACCCAGTACTTC.

A word on this clonotype: A read error is possible here, since a much larger clone lies one base away. This rearrangement joins TRBV6-5 to TRBJ1-3; D gene unclear. CDR1 is MNHEY, CDR2 SVGAGI, per germline. The CDR3 runs 13 residues. V was pared by 8 bases and J by 0 bases, with 8 bases between. The CDR3: CASRGPSGNTIYF. The CDR3 coding sequence is TGTGCCAGCCGCGGCCCCTCTGGAAACACCATATATTTT.

Concerning this clonotype itself: A much larger clone differs by one base, so this may be a read error. The chain links TRBV14 to TRBJ1-3; D is possibly TRBD1 (6 bases). Germline V gene lookup returns CDR1 SGHDN and CDR2 FVKESK. The CDR3 sequence is 16 residues long. CDR3 amino acids: CVSSQVGGGPLNTIYF. The CDR3 DNA is TGTGTCAGCAGCCAAGTAGGCGGGGGGCCGCTGAACACCATATATTTT.

Remarks on this clonotype: Compared with germline, one end of the junction differs, possibly owing to a read error. This chain uses TRBV6-1 with TRBJ2-7; either TRBD1 or TRBD2 may supply D (5 bases each). CDR3 length: 13 residues. CDR1 is MNHNS, CDR2 SASEGT, per germline. Here the CDR3 DNA reads TGTGCCAGCAGTGAAGAGACATGGGACGAGCAATACTTC. It specifies CASSEETWDEQYF.

The chain employs TRBV6-6 and TRBJ1-5, with a weak D call TRBD1 (5 bases). Germline CDR1 MNHNY, CDR2 SVGAGI (reference sequence). Deletions cut 5 bases from V and 0 bases from J, with 20 bases between. The CDR3 has 18 amino acids. The CDR3 DNA is TGTGCCAGCAGTCCCACAGGCCTAATTGTGTATAGCAATCAGCCCCAGCATTTT. This sequence encodes CASSPTGLIVYSNQPQHF.

Notes on this clonotype: Because the CDR3 is missing its conserved closing phenylalanine or tryptophan, this is likely a read error. In DNA, the CDR3 is TGTGCCAGCAGCCCGGGGGTACTAGCGGGATCGGGTGGGCAGTTCTTA. This translates into CASSPGVLAGSGGQFL. This chain uses TRBV5-4 with TRBJ2-1, with TRBD2 identical over 10 bases. Germline trimming cut 4 bases from V and 12 bases from J; bases unmatched to any gene: 16. Germline CDR1 and CDR2: SGHNT and YYREEE (reference sequence). The CDR3 contains 16 residues.

Of note for this clonotype: Relative to the germline gene, one junction end is altered; a read error may explain this. The genes are TRBV25-1 and TRBJ2-7; TRBD2 is a possible D gene (6 bases). The CDR3 consists of 16 residues. The germline V gene has CDR1 MGHDK and CDR2 SYGVNS. CDR3 sequence: CASTGGVAGYLYEQCF. CDR3 in DNA: TGTGCCAGCACTGGAGGGGTCGCGGGATACCTCTACGAGCAGTGCTTC.

This clonotype was detected many times. This rearrangement joins TRBV11-2 to TRBJ1-3; 7 positions agree with TRBD1. Germline CDR1 reads SGHAT; CDR2 reads FQNNGV. Trimming removed 5 bases from V and 2 bases from J; junction bases left unmatched: 6. The length of the CDR3 is 15 residues. CDR3 amino acids: CASSPRDSTGNTIYF. CDR3 DNA sequence: TGTGCCAGCAGCCCCCGGGACAGCACTGGAAACACCATATATTTT.

As for this clonotype: The junction shows a germline mismatch at one end, possibly a read error. In nucleotides, the CDR3 is TGTGCCAGCAGCTTACGGACTTTCTACAATGAACAGTTCTTC. It codes for CASSLRTFYNEQFF. V is TRBV11-1 and J is TRBJ2-1; D might be TRBD2 (5 bases). Per germline, CDR1 SGHAT and CDR2 FQDESV (reference sequence). This CDR3 has 14 amino acids.

The chain employs TRBV14 and TRBJ2-1; D gene unclear. From germline, CDR1 is SGHDN and CDR2 FVKESK. The CDR3 runs 13 residues. CDR3 sequence: CNSSSNLSNEQFF. In DNA form, the CDR3 reads TGTAACAGCAGCTCCAACTTAAGCAATGAGCAGTTCTTC. The entire variable domain, with the rest obtained from reference TRBV14 and TRBJ2-1, is as follows: EAGVTQFPSHSVIEKGQTVTLRCDPISGHDNLYWYRRVMGKEIKFLLHFVKESKQDESGMPNNRFLAERTGGTYSTLKVQPAELEDSGVYFCNSSSNLSNEQFFGPGTRLTVL.

To note about this clonotype: At one end the junction does not follow the germline gene, possibly because of a read error. The rearrangement links TRBV12-3 or TRBV12-4 to TRBJ2-7; TRBD1 matches 11 bases. The CDR3 is 14 amino acids. The CDR3: CASSLGQGASGQYF. The CDR3 DNA sequence: TGTGCCAGTAGTTTAGGACAGGGGGCCAGCGGGCAGTACTTC.

This clonotype was observed many times. The V and J genes are TRBV11-1 and TRBJ2-1; a weak D match, TRBD1 (5 bases). The V gene lost 6 bases and the J gene lost 15 bases, with 15 bases spanning the gap. Germline lookup yields CDR1 SGHAT and CDR2 FQDESV (reference sequence). CDR3 length equals 11 residues. The CDR3 coding sequence is TGTGCCAGCAGAACCGACAGACCACTGTTCTTC. Translating it yields CASRTDRPLFF.

In the case of this clonotype: At one boundary the junction diverges from the germline segment, which might be a read error. The V call is TRBV6-8, the J call TRBJ2-7; 9 positions match TRBD2. The germline gives CDR1 MNHGY, CDR2 SAAAGT. CDR3 length equals 15 residues. This chain's CDR3 is CASSARLADTYEQYF. DNA of the CDR3: TGCGCCAGCAGTGCCCGACTAGCGGATACCTACGAGCAGTACTTC.

About this clonotype itself: One base away lies a much larger clone, so this may be a sequencing read error. The genes are TRBV28 and TRBJ1-5; 10 nucleotides agree with TRBD1. Per the germline V gene, CDR1 is MDHEN and CDR2 is SYDVKM. This CDR3 region has 19 residues. Trimming took 6 bases from V and 0 from J; bases not matched to a gene: 14. In DNA, the CDR3 is TGTGCCAGCAGCCCTTGGGACAGGGGCAAAAGGTGTAGCAATCAGCCCCAGCATTTT. This encodes CASSPWDRGKRCSNQPQHF.

Comments on this clonotype: It may be a read error: a sequence one base away is much more abundant. The CDR3 carries no conserved terminal phenylalanine or tryptophan, so it likely arises from a read error. The CDR3 region is CASSREGYNYGYTY. The CDR3 DNA reads TGTGCCAGCAGTCGGGAGGGGTACAACTATGGCTACACCTAC. This sequence joins TRBV6-5 and TRBJ1-2, with D possibly TRBD1 on 5 matching bases. Deletions cut 5 bases from V and 2 bases from J, with 12 bases between. The CDR3 runs to 14 residues. CDR1 and CDR2 from the germline V gene are MNHEY and SVGAGI.

With respect to this clonotype: The conserved final phenylalanine or tryptophan is absent from the CDR3, which likely points to a read error. This chain links TRBV6-1 with TRBJ2-7, with 8 bases matching TRBD2. With V trimmed by 7 bases and J by 0 bases, 5 bases remained unmatched. Germline-derived CDR1 and CDR2 are MNHNS and SASEGT. The CDR3 has 14 residues. The CDR3: CASNKRGPSYEQYI. The CDR3 nucleotides are TGTGCCAGCAACAAGCGGGGGCCCTCCTACGAGCAGTACATC.

About this clonotype: One junction end disagrees with the germline gene, perhaps due to a read error. The rearrangement joins TRBV29-1 to TRBJ2-1, with 8 bases lining up with TRBD2. CDR3 length: 14 amino acids. Per the germline V gene, CDR1 is SQVTM and CDR2 is ANQGSEA. The CDR3 DNA reads TGCAGCGTCGGGACGGGGGGGTCCGTTGGTGAGCACTTCTTC. It is translated as CSVGTGGSVGEHFF.